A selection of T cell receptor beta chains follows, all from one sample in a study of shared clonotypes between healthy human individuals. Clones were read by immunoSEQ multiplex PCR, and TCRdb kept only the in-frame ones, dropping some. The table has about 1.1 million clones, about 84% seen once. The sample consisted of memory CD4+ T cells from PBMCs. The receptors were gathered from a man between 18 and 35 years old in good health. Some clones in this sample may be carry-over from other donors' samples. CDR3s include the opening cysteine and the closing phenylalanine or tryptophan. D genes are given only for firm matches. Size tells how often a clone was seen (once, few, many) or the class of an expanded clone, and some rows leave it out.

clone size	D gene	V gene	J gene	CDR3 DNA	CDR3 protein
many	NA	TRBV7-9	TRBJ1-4	TGTGCCAGCAGCGCACAGGTTAATGAAAAACTGTTTTTT	CASSAQVNEKLFF
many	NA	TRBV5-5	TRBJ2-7	TGTGCCAGCAGCTTTGGCAGTTCCACCTACGAGCAGTACTTC	CASSFGSSTYEQYF
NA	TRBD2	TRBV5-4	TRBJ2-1	TGTGCCAGCAGCTTTCCTGGGACTAGCGGGAGTGGTATCTACAATGAGCAGTTCTTC	CASSFPGTSGSGIYNEQFF
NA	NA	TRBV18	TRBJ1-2	TGTGCCAGCTCCCCCGGGGGGCCCCGAAGCTATGGCTACACCTTC	CASSPGGPRSYGYTF
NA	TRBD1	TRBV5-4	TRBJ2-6	TGTGCCAGCAGTTCTCCGGGACAGGGGAATTCTGGGGCCAACGTCCTGACTTTC	CASSSPGQGNSGANVLTF
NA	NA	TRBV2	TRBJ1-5	TGTGCCAGCAGTGAACACAGTTATAGCAATCAGCCCCAGCATTTT	CASSEHSYSNQPQHF
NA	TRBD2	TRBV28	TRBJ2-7	TGTGCCAGCAGTCACTTAGCGGGGAGCTACGAGCAGTACTTC	CASSHLAGSYEQYF
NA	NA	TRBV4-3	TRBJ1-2	TGCGCCAGCAGCCAAGAAGGCGGATTCGGCTACACCTTC	CASSQEGGFGYTF
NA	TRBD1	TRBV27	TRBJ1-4	TGTGCCAGCAGTTTACGCCCCGGGACAGGGCAAGAAAAACTGTTTTTT	CASSLRPGTGQEKLFF
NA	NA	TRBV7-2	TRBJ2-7	TGTGCCAGCAGCTTAGCCCCTCTGGGACGGGGTAACTACGAGCAGTACTTC	CASSLAPLGRGNYEQYF
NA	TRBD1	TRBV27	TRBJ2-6	TGTGCCAGCAGTCCCCAGGACAGGGCCCCCTACGTGACTTTC	CASSPQDRAPYVTF
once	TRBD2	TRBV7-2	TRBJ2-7	TGTGCCAGCAGCTCGGGTTCCGCGGGAGGGCTTGACGAGCAGTACTTC	CASSSGSAGGLDEQYF
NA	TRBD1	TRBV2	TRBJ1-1	TGTGCCAACAGTATTCAGGGGGCAAAAGACACTGAAGCTTTCTTT	CANSIQGAKDTEAFF
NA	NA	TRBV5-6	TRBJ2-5	TGTGCCAGCAGTAACAGGGACCGAGAGACCCAGTACTTC	CASSNRDRETQYF
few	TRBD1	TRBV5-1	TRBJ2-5	TGCGCCAGCAGCTGGGCAGGGGGTCCGGCAGAGACCCAGTACTTC	CASSWAGGPAETQYF
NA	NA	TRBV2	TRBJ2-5	TGTGCCACCCGGGATCCCAGCCCAGGGACCCAGTACTTC	CATRDPSPGTQYF
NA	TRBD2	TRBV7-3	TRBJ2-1	TGTGCCAGCAGCGCACTAGCGCCCTACAATGAGCAGTTCTTC	CASSALAPYNEQFF
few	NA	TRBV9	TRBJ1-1	TGTGCCAGCAGCGTACGGACCGAGGGCACTGAAGCTTTCTTT	CASSVRTEGTEAFF
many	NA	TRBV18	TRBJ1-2	TGTGCCAGCTCACCACCTGGGGGCAGTGGCTACACCTTC	CASSPPGGSGYTF
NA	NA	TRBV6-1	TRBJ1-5	TGTGCCAGCAGTTTGCAGAATAGCAATCAGCCCCAGCATTTT	CASSLQNSNQPQHF
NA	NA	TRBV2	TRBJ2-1	TGTGCCAGCAGGGTATCTAGCGTCCCCTACAATGAGCAGTTCTTC	CASRVSSVPYNEQFF
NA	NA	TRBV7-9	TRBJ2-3	TGTGCCAGCAGCCCCATGGGGGCATCGCAGTATTTT	CASSPMGASQYF
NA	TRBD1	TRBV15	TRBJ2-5	TGTGCCACCAGCAGGGGACAGGGGACCGCGCAAGAGACCCAGTACTTC	CATSRGQGTAQETQYF
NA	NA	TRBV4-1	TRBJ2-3	TGCGCCAGCAGCCAAGTGTGGGCCAGCACAGATACGCAGTATTTT	CASSQVWASTDTQYF
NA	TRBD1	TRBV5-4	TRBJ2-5	TGTGCCAGCAGCTTGGATCCAAGACAGGGGATTTATGGAGAGACCCAGTACTTC	CASSLDPRQGIYGETQYF
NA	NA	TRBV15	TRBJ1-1	TGTGCCACCAGCAGAGATTTCACTGAAGCTTTCTTT	CATSRDFTEAFF
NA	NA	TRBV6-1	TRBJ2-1	TGTGCCAGCAGTGTAGGGACAAGCCACAATGAGCAGTTCTTC	CASSVGTSHNEQFF
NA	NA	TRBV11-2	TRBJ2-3	TGTGCCAGCAGCTTAGATGGTATGGGGGGAGATACGCAGTATTTT	CASSLDGMGGDTQYF
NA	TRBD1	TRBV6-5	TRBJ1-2	TGTGCCAGCAGACCCAGACAGGGCGCTAACTATGGCTACACCTTC	CASRPRQGANYGYTF
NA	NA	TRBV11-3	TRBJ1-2	TGTGCCAGCAGCTTAGGAGGACAGGGCTACACCTTC	CASSLGGQGYTF
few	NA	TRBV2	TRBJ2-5	TGTGCCAGCAATATCCAAGAGACCCAGTACTTC	CASNIQETQYF
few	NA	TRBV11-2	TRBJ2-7	TGTGCCAGCAGAAAAGACAGGTACTCCTACGAGCAGTACTTC	CASRKDRYSYEQYF
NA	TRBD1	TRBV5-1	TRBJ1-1	TGCGCCAGCAGCGTGGGCCCCGGGACAGGGGGGAACACTGAAGCTTTCTTT	CASSVGPGTGGNTEAFF
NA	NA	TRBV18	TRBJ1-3	TGTGCCAGCTCACCACTACCGGGATCCGGAAACACCATATATTTT	CASSPLPGSGNTIYF
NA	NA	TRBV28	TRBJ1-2	TGTGCCAGCAGTTTAAACAGGGACTATGGCTACACCTTC	CASSLNRDYGYTF
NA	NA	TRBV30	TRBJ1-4	TGTGCCTGGAGTGGACAGGCTGCTGAAAAACTGTTTTTT	CAWSGQAAEKLFF
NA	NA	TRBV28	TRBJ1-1	TGTGCCAGCAGTTTGTTGCCGGGACGAGGGAACACTGAAGCTTTCTTT	CASSLLPGRGNTEAFF
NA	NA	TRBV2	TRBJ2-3	TGTGCCAGCGGTGACCTTAACGATACGCAGTATTTT	CASGDLNDTQYF
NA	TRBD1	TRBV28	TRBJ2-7	TGTGCCAGCTCTCCGGGACAGGTCTACGAGCAGTACTTC	CASSPGQVYEQYF
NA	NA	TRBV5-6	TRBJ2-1	TGTGCCAGCAGCTTGGCCGGCAGGGGATTATTCAATGAGCAGTTCTTC	CASSLAGRGLFNEQFF